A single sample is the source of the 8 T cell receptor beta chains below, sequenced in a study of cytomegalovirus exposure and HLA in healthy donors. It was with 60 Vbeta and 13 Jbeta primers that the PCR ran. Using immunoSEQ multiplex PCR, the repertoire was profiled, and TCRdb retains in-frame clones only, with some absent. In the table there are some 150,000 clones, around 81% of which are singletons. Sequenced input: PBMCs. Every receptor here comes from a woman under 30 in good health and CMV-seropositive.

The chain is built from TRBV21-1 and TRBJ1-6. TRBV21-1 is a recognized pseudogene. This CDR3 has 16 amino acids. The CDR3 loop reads CASSKRESSYNSPLHF. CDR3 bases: TGTGCCAGCAGCAAAAGGGAGAGCTCCTATAATTCACCCCTCCACTTT.

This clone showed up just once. This CDR3 reads CASSWGVTEAFF. The CDR3 DNA follows: TGTGCCAGCAGCTGGGGGGTTACTGAAGCTTTCTTT. V is TRBV6-6 and J is TRBJ1-1, with D tentatively TRBD1 (5 bases). This CDR3 has 12 amino acids. V was trimmed by 6 bases and J by 5 bases, leaving 10 bases between them. In germline, CDR1 is MNHNY, CDR2 SVGAGI (reference sequence).

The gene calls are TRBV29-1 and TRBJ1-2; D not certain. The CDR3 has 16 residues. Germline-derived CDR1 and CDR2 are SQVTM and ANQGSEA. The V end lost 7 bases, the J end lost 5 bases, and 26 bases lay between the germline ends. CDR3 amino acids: CSAHRGLKGPPYGYTF. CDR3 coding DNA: TGCAGCGCCCACCGAGGACTTAAAGGACCCCCTTATGGCTACACCTTC.

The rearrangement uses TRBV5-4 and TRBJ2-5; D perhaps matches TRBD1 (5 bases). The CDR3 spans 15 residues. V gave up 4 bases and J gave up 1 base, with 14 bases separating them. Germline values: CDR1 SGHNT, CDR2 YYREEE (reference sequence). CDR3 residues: CASSLQGVGQETQYF. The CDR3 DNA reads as TGTGCCAGCAGCCTGCAAGGGGTGGGCCAAGAGACCCAGTACTTC.

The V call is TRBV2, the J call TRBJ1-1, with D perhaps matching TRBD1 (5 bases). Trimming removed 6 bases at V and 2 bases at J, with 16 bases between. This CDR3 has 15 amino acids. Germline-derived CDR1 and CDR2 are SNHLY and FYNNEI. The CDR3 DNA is TGTGCCAGCAGGCGGGGTTGGGGGATTAACACTGAAGCTTTCTTT. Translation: CASRRGWGINTEAFF. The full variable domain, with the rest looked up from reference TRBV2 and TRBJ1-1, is EPEVTQTPSHQVTQMGQEVILRCVPISNHLYFYWYRQILGQKVEFLVSFYNNEISEKSEIFDDQFSVERPDGSNFTLKIRSTKLEDSAMYFCASRRGWGINTEAFFGQGTRLTVV.

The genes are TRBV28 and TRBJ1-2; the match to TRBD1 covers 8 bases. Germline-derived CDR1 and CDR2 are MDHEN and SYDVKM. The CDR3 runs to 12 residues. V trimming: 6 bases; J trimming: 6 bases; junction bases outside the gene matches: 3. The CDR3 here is CASSPRGHGYTF. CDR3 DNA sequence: TGTGCCAGCAGCCCCAGGGGGCATGGCTACACCTTC.

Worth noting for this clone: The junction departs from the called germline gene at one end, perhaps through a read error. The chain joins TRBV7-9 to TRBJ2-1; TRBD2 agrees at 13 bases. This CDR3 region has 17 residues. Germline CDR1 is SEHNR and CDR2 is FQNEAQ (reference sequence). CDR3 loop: CASTGTSGTSSYNGQFF. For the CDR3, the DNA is TGTGCCAGCACCGGGACTAGCGGGACCAGCTCCTACAATGGGCAGTTCTTC.

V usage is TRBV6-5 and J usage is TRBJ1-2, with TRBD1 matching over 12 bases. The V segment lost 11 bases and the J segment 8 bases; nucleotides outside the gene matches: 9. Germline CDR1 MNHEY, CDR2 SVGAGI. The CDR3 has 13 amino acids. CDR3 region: CAAGDRGRRGYTF. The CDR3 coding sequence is TGTGCCGCGGGGGACAGGGGGCGCCGAGGCTACACCTTC.